This T cell receptor (beta chain) came from a study of blood T cells in healthy people across ages. General study results and limits: It was found that TCR beta diversity correlated strongly with the percentage of naive T cells.

CDR1 is SGHRS, CDR2 YFSETQ, per germline. This CDR3 region has 16 residues. V was cut by 0 bases and J by 0 bases, with 7 bases left in between. Then a second PCR, running about 6 to 12 cycles, was carried out with a sample-barcoded 5' primer and a J-beta primer mix. A 12-random-nucleotide template-switch adaptor tagged each cDNA molecule. MiXCR, run by TCRdb on the 5' RACE reads, gives a single entry per CDR3 protein. Of over 750,000 distinct CDR3 sequences listed, around a quarter were seen once; the top ten hold 8% to 10%. This clonotype was seen more than once but under ten times. The antigen remains unidentified. These data are also associated with another study on T cells of mothers and their children.

The chain uses TRBV5-1 and TRBJ2-6; no clear D gene. Sequenced sample: blood. This receptor was identified in a boy between 10 and 17 years old in good health. The CDR3 DNA is TGCGCCAGCAGCTTGGCCGAGTACTCTGGGGCCAACGTCCTGACTTTC. This codes for CASSLAEYSGANVLTF.